This T cell receptor (beta chain) was identified in a study of blood T cell repertoires in COVID-19. This table comes from immunoSEQ multiplex PCR, and its TCRdb copy is limited to in-frame clones, with some not included. The sample shows 350,000 to 400,000 clones, approximately 86% of them seen only once. Germline V lookup: CDR1 MNHEY, CDR2 SMNVEV (reference sequence). The CDR3 loop spans 16 amino acids. With V trimmed by 3 bases and J by 6 bases, 11 bases remained unmatched. This sequence joins TRBV27 and TRBJ2-5; 9 bases are shared with TRBD2. Source material: peripheral blood. The TCR was taken from a woman aged 55 to 70 with COVID-19, enrolled during active disease. The CDR3: CASSLFGGGVSQTQYF. For the CDR3, the DNA is TGTGCCAGCAGTTTGTTTGGCGGGGGGGTCTCGCAGACCCAGTACTTC.